Shown below are 25 T cell receptor beta chains from a single sample sequenced in a study of PD-1 blockade in mismatch repair-deficient tumors (dated by TCRdb to the late 2010s). The method behind the library was the immunoSEQ multiplex PCR assay. As stored in TCRdb, this immuneACCESS dataset retains in-frame rearrangements with V and J assigned. A fraction of the clones does not appear; measured against another copy, unresolved V genes explain less than half of the discrepancy, and the remainder lacks a known reason. This sample comprises about 60,000 clones, approximately 88% of them detected only once. The leading ten clones occupy 11% to 15% of the sample. This sample comprised peripheral blood, obtained 52 weeks after starting pembrolizumab. These receptors originate from an adult with mismatch repair-deficient cancer.

The rearrangement uses TRBV11-3 and TRBJ2-7; D may be TRBD1 (6 bases). The germline CDR1 and CDR2 sequences are SGHNT and YENEEA. This CDR3 spans 15 amino acids. The V and J ends lost 5 bases and 0 bases respectively, with 14 bases between them. The CDR3 DNA reads as TGTGCCAGCAGCACCACAGGGCTCAGCTCCTACGAGCAGTACTTC. Its protein product is CASSTTGLSSYEQYF.

The V and J genes are TRBV30 and TRBJ2-2; no firm D call. V dropped 4 bases and J dropped 4 bases, with 4 bases sitting between them. There are 11 residues in the CDR3. CDR1 is GTSNPN and CDR2 is SVGIG in the germline V gene (reference sequence). CDR3 DNA sequence: TGTGCCTGGAAGGCCACCGGGGAGCTGTTTTTT. Encoded protein: CAWKATGELFF.

V and J are TRBV11-2 and TRBJ2-1, with D tentatively TRBD2 (6 bases). There are 14 residues in the CDR3. Germline assignment: CDR1 SGHAT and CDR2 FQNNGV. Trimming pared 7 bases from V and 0 bases from J, leaving 10 bases between. CDR3 coding DNA: TGTGCCAGCAAAGGAGGGAGCTCCTACAATGAGCAGTTCTTC. This codes for CASKGGSSYNEQFF. Filled out from reference TRBV11-2 and TRBJ2-1, the complete variable domain reads EAGVAQSPRYKIIEKRQSVAFWCNPISGHATLYWYQQILGQGPKLLIQFQNNGVVDDSQLPKDRFSAERLKGVDSTLKIQPAKLEDSAVYLCASKGGSSYNEQFFGPGTRLTVL.

This clone counts as medium-sized (0.01 to 0.1%). CDR3 DNA: TGTGCCTGGAAAGGGGCCCACACTGAAGCTTTCTTT. Amino acid sequence: CAWKGAHTEAFF. The chain links TRBV30 to TRBJ1-1, with D maybe TRBD1 (5 bases). Germline V gene sequence: CDR1 GTSNPN, CDR2 SVGIG (reference sequence). The V gene lost 4 bases and the J gene lost 3 bases, with 9 bases spanning the gap. The CDR3 is made up of 12 amino acids.

The chain joins TRBV18 to TRBJ1-3; TRBD1 is a possible D gene (5 bases). CDR1 and CDR2 (germline): KGHSH, LQKENI. With 6 bases removed from V and 0 bases from J, the gap between germline ends came to 12 bases. The CDR3 loop spans 15 amino acids. CDR3 nucleotides: TGTGCCAGCTCCCCGGGACCGTCCTCTGGAAACACCATATATTTT. Its translation: CASSPGPSSGNTIYF.

The rearrangement uses TRBV7-9 and TRBJ2-7; unclear D gene. Germline V gene lookup returns CDR1 SEHNR and CDR2 FQNEAQ (reference sequence). The CDR3 contains 13 residues. Deletions cut 5 bases from V and 4 bases from J, with 12 bases between. CDR3 in amino acids: CASSAPIGYEQYF. CDR3 sequence (DNA): TGTGCCAGCAGCGCCCCAATCGGTTACGAGCAGTACTTC.

J is TRBJ2-1 and V is TRBV18; TRBD2 aligns across 8 bases. CDR1 is KGHSH and CDR2 is LQKENI in the germline V gene. V shed 1 base, J shed 3 bases, and the junction held 8 bases outside the gene matches. This CDR3 is built from 17 residues. Here the CDR3 reads CASSPLSGDLFYNEQFF. In nucleotides, the CDR3 is TGTGCCAGCTCACCACTTAGCGGGGACCTATTCTACAATGAGCAGTTCTTC. The full variable domain, completed using reference TRBV18 and TRBJ2-1, is NAGVMQNPRHLVRRRGQEARLRCSPMKGHSHVYWYRQLPEEGLKFMVYLQKENIIDESGMPKERFSAEFPKEGPSILRIQQVVRGDSAAYFCASSPLSGDLFYNEQFFGPGTRLTVL.

The V and J genes are TRBV7-9 and TRBJ2-2, with 8 bases that match TRBD2. The J segment lost 1 base and the V segment lost 2 bases, leaving 0 bases of the junction unmatched. From germline, CDR1 is SEHNR and CDR2 FQNEAQ (reference sequence). The CDR3 sequence is 15 residues long. CDR3 amino acids: CASSLTSGNTGELFF. The CDR3 DNA is TGTGCCAGCAGCTTAACTAGCGGGAACACCGGGGAGCTGTTTTTT.

This chain links TRBV6-5 with TRBJ1-5, with 8 bases aligning to TRBD1. The CDR3 is 13 amino acids. Germline V gene data show CDR1 as MNHEY and CDR2 as SVGAGI. The V segment lost 7 bases and the J segment 8 bases; nucleotides outside the gene matches: 7. CDR3 amino acids: CASTRQGTEPQHF. Here the CDR3 DNA reads TGTGCCAGCACCAGACAGGGGACGGAGCCCCAGCATTTT.

V and J are TRBV4-1 and TRBJ1-2; TRBD1 matches at 7 bases. V trimming: 1 base; J trimming: 7 bases; junction bases outside the gene matches: 12. Germline CDR1 reads MGHRA; CDR2 reads YSYEKL. This CDR3 is 16 amino acids long. Here the CDR3 DNA reads TGCGCCAGCAGCCAAGTTGGAGGGGGCGCTGGGTTTGGCTACACCTTC. Translated: CASSQVGGGAGFGYTF.

The CDR3 loop reads CASSLSWGTNTDTQYF. Here the CDR3 DNA reads TGTGCCAGCAGTTTATCGTGGGGAACTAACACAGATACGCAGTATTTT. The V call is TRBV27, the J call TRBJ2-3; D not resolved. Germline V gives CDR1 MNHEY, CDR2 SMNVEV (reference sequence). This CDR3 spans 16 amino acids. Trimming took 0 bases from V and 2 from J, leaving 12 bases between them.

The chain carries TRBV5-1 and TRBJ2-7; D remains unclear. CDR1 is SGHRS and CDR2 is YFSETQ in the germline V gene. This CDR3 region has 12 residues. Between the trimmed V and J ends, which lost 0 bases and 4 bases, there was a span of 5 bases. The CDR3, as DNA: TGCGCCAGCAGCTTGGACGGATACGAGCAGTACTTC. Translation: CASSLDGYEQYF.

J is TRBJ2-5 and V is TRBV7-8, with TRBD1 identical over 9 bases. The CDR3 consists of 16 residues. Germline V lookup: CDR1 SGHVS, CDR2 FQNEAQ. V shed 3 bases, J shed 2 bases, and the junction held 7 bases outside the gene matches. CDR3 loop: CASSFGQGRRQETQYF. The CDR3 bases are TGTGCCAGCAGCTTTGGACAGGGGAGACGGCAAGAGACCCAGTACTTC.

The rearrangement joins TRBV29-1 to TRBJ2-4; D uncertain. This CDR3 comprises 14 residues. Per germline, CDR1 SQVTM and CDR2 ANQGSEA. The V and J ends lost 0 bases and 0 bases respectively, with 6 bases between them. The chain's CDR3 is CSVEDPVAKNIQYF. The CDR3 coding sequence is TGCAGCGTTGAAGATCCAGTAGCCAAAAACATTCAGTACTTC.

The chain couples TRBV6-1 to TRBJ2-6; tentatively, D is TRBD1 (6 bases). Germline CDR1 reads MNHNS; CDR2 reads SASEGT. There are 15 residues in the CDR3. Trimming removed 7 bases from V and 0 bases from J, with 10 bases in between. CDR3 loop: CASKEQGSGANVLTF. The CDR3 DNA sequence: TGTGCCAGCAAAGAACAGGGCTCTGGGGCCAACGTCCTGACTTTC.

The chain is built from TRBV11-2 and TRBJ2-1, with 10 bases aligning to TRBD2. V dropped 1 base and J dropped 10; count of bases not matched to a gene: 7. The germline V gene encodes CDR1 SGHAT and CDR2 FQNNGV. The CDR3 runs to 15 residues. CDR3 sequence (DNA): TGTGCCAGCAGCTTAGTACTAGCGGGAAAGCACGAGCAGTTCTTC. Amino acids: CASSLVLAGKHEQFF.

This chain links TRBV11-2 with TRBJ1-3, with D perhaps TRBD1 (5 bases). Germline V gives CDR1 SGHAT, CDR2 FQNNGV. The CDR3 loop spans 16 amino acids. The V gene lost 2 bases and the J gene lost 0 bases, with 11 bases spanning the gap. CDR3 nucleotide sequence: TGTGCCAGCAGCTTACGTGACAGCCCCTCTGGAAACACCATATATTTT. This encodes CASSLRDSPSGNTIYF.

This chain uses TRBV27 with TRBJ2-7, with 9 bases aligning to TRBD2. The CDR3 contains 15 residues. The ends lost 8 bases at V and 1 base at J; junction bases unmatched: 9. Germline V gives CDR1 MNHEY, CDR2 SMNVEV (reference sequence). The CDR3 DNA follows: TGTGCCAGCGGACCGATAGCGGGAGCTTCCTACGAGCAGTACTTC. Its protein product is CASGPIAGASYEQYF.

The rearrangement links TRBV6-5 to TRBJ1-2, with D possibly being TRBD1 (5 bases). The V and J ends lost 8 bases and 8 bases respectively, with 12 bases between them. The CDR3 spans 11 residues. The germline gives CDR1 MNHEY, CDR2 SVGAGI. The CDR3 DNA reads as TGTGCCAGCGTTTCAGGGCCGGGCTACACCTTC. Protein: CASVSGPGYTF.

The chain combines TRBV4-2 with TRBJ2-7, with 11 bases fitting TRBD1. Germline-derived CDR1 and CDR2 are LGHNA and YNFKEQ. V gave up 3 bases and J gave up 5 bases; unmatched junction bases: 3. This CDR3 has 14 residues. The CDR3 region has the DNA TGTGCCAGCAGCCAGCCGGGACAGGGGGACGAGCAGTACTTC. It is translated as CASSQPGQGDEQYF.

V usage is TRBV7-2 and J usage is TRBJ2-7, with D possibly TRBD2 on 5 matching bases. Trimming shortened V by 1 base and J by 7 bases, and 11 bases separated the two germline ends. The CDR3 has 13 amino acids. Germline CDR1 and CDR2: SGHTA and FQGNSA. The CDR3 protein is CASSLGGGGEQYF. In nucleotides, the CDR3 is TGTGCCAGCAGCTTAGGAGGAGGCGGAGAGCAGTACTTC.

J is TRBJ2-3 and V is TRBV7-8; no definite D call. Germline V CDR1 and CDR2: SGHVS, FQNEAQ. Trimming removed 4 bases from V and 5 bases from J, with 22 bases in between. The CDR3 is 17 residues long. This chain's CDR3 is CASSSGRGYGSIDTQYF. Written as DNA, the CDR3 is TGTGCCAGCAGCTCTGGGCGTGGGTACGGGTCGATAGATACGCAGTATTTT.

This clone was seen just once. The J gene is TRBJ1-2, the V gene TRBV6-5; maybe TRBD1 (6 bases). With 0 bases removed from V and 8 bases from J, the gap between germline ends came to 10 bases. The germline V gene encodes CDR1 MNHEY and CDR2 SVGAGI. CDR3 length: 13 residues. In nucleotides, the CDR3 is TGTGCCAGCAGTTACTCGGGGGCTGGGGGCTACACCTTC. Encoded protein: CASSYSGAGGYTF.

The CDR3, as DNA: TGTGCCAGCAGCCAAGACTGGGTAGAGCTAGCACCCTACAATGAGCAGTTCTTC. Protein: CASSQDWVELAPYNEQFF. The chain carries TRBV4-2 and TRBJ2-1, with a tentative D call TRBD2 (5 bases). This CDR3 spans 18 amino acids. V shed 0 bases and J shed 2 bases, with 17 bases lying between them. Germline values: CDR1 LGHNA, CDR2 YNFKEQ.

The chain combines TRBV12-5 with TRBJ2-7; TRBD2 agrees at 10 bases. CDR3 length: 16 residues. V lost 3 bases, J lost 0 bases, and 5 bases stayed unmatched. Germline assignment: CDR1 LGHNT and CDR2 FRNRAP. The CDR3 region has the DNA TGTGCTAGTGGTTTCCTGACTAGCGGGTCCTCCTACGAGCAGTACTTC. Translating it yields CASGFLTSGSSYEQYF.